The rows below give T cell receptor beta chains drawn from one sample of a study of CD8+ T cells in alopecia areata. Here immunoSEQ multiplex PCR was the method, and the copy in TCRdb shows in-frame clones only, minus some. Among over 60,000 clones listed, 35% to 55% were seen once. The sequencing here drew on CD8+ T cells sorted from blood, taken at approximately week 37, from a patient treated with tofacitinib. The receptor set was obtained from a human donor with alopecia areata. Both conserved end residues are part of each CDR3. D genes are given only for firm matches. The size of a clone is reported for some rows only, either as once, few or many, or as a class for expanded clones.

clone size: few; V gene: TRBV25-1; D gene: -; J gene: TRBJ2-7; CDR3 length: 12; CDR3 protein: CASSLTEYEQYF; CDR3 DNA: TGTGCCAGCAGTCTGACAGAGTACGAGCAGTACTTC
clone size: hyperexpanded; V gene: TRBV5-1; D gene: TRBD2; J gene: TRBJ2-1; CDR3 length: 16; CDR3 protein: CASSLVPSGRGNEQFF; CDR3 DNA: TGCGCCAGCAGCTTGGTTCCTAGCGGGAGGGGGAATGAGCAGTTCTTC
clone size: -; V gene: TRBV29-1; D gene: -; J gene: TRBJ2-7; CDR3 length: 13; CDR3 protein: CSVGEVPAGEQYF; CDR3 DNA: TGCAGCGTTGGTGAGGTCCCTGCGGGCGAGCAGTACTTC
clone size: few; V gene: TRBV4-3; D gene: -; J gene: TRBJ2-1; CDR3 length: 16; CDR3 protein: CASSQGLGVPDNEQFF; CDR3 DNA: TGCGCCAGCAGCCAAGGCCTCGGTGTCCCTGACAATGAGCAGTTCTTC
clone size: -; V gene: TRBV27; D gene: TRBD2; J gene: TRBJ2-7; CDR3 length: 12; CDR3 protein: CASGSPGLQLHF; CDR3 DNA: TGTGCCAGCGGCTCCCCGGGACTACAGCTCCACTTC
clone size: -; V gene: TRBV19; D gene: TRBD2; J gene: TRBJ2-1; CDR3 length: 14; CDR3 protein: CASREAGVIYEQFF; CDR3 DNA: TGTGCCAGTAGGGAAGCGGGAGTAATTTATGAGCAGTTCTTC
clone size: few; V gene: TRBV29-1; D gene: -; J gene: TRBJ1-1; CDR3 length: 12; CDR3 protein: CSVWLKNTEAFF; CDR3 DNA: TGCAGCGTTTGGCTGAAGAACACTGAAGCTTTCTTT
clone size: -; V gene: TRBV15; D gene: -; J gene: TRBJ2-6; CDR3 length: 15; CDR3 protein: CATSEGVSGANVLTF; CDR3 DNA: TGTGCCACCAGCGAGGGGGTTTCTGGGGCCAACGTCCTGACTTTC
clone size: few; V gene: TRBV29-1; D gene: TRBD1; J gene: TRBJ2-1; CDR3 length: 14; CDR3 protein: CSVHPGQKYNEQFF; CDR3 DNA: TGCAGCGTGCACCCGGGACAGAAATACAATGAGCAGTTCTTC
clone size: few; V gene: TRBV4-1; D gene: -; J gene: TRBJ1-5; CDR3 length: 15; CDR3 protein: CASSQEGTAGWPQHF; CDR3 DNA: TGCGCCAGCAGCCAGGAAGGGACCGCTGGATGGCCCCAGCATTTT
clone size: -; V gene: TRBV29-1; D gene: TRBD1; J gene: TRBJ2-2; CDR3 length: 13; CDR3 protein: CSSTGAHTGELFF; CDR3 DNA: TGCAGCTCAACAGGGGCGCACACCGGGGAGCTGTTTTTT
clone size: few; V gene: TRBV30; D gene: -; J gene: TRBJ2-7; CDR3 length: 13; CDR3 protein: CAWSGGSSYEQYF; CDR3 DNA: TGTGCCTGGAGTGGAGGAAGCTCCTACGAGCAGTACTTC
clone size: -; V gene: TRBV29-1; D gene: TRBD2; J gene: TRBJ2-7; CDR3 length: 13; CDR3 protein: CSVDGGRAYEQYF; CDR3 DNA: TGCAGCGTTGACGGCGGGAGGGCCTACGAGCAGTACTTC
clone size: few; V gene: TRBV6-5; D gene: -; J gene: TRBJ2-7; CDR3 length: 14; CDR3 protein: CASSSVKKTLEQYF; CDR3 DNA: TGTGCCAGCAGTTCCGTAAAAAAGACCCTTGAGCAGTACTTC
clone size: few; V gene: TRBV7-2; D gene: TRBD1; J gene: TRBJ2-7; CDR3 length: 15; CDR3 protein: CASSSGPGQVYEQYF; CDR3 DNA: TGTGCCAGCAGCTCCGGGCCGGGACAGGTCTACGAGCAGTACTTC
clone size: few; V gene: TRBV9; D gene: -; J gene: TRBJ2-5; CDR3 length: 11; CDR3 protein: CASSVEETQYF; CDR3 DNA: TGTGCCAGCAGCGTAGAGGAGACCCAGTACTTC
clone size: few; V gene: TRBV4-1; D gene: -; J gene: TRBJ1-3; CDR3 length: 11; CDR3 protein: CASSQSNTIYF; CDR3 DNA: TGCGCCAGCAGCCAGTCAAACACCATATATTTT
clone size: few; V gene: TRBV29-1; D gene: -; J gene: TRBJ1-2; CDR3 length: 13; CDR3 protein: CSVPAANRDGYTF; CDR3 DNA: TGCAGCGTTCCCGCAGCCAACAGAGATGGCTACACCTTC
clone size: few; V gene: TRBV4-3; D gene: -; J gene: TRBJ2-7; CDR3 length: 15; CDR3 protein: CASSQETGSSYEQYF; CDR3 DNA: TGCGCCAGCAGCCAAGAAACAGGGAGCTCCTACGAGCAGTACTTC
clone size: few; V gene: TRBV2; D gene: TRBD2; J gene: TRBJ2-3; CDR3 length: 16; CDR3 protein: CASTGLAGGLPDTQYF; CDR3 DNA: TGTGCCAGCACCGGACTAGCGGGAGGATTGCCAGATACGCAGTATTTT
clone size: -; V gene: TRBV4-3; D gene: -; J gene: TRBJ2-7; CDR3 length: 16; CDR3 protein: CASSQDTARSSYEQYF; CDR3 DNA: TGCGCCAGCAGCCAAGATACCGCCAGAAGTAGCTACGAGCAGTACTTC